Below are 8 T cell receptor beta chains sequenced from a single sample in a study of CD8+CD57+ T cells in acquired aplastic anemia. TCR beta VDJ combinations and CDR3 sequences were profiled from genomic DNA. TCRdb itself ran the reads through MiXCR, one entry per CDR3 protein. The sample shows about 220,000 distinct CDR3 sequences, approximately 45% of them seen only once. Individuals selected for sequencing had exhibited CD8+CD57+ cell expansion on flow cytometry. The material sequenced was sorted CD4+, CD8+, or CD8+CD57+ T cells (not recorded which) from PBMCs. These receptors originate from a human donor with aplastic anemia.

In nucleotides, the CDR3 is TGTGCCAGCAAATCGAGGGGGCTGAGTGGAAACACCATATATTTT. This encodes CASKSRGLSGNTIYF. The V call is TRBV28, the J call TRBJ1-3; 7 bases align to TRBD1. Unmatched junction bases numbered 9, after V lost 7 bases and J lost 3 bases. Germline V gene sequence: CDR1 MDHEN, CDR2 SYDVKM. There are 15 residues in the CDR3.

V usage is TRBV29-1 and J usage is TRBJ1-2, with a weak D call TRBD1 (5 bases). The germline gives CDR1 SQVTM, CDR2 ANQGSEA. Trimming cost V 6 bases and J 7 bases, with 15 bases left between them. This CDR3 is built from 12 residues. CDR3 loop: CSVGGGNGGYTF. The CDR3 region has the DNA TGCAGCGTCGGCGGGGGGAATGGTGGCTACACCTTC.

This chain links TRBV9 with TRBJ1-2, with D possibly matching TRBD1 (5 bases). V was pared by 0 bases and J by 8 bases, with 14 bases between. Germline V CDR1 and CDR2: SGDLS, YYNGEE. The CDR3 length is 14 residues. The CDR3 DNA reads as TGTGCCAGCAGCGTAGGGAGCGGAACAGGCGGCTACACCTTC. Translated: CASSVGSGTGGYTF.

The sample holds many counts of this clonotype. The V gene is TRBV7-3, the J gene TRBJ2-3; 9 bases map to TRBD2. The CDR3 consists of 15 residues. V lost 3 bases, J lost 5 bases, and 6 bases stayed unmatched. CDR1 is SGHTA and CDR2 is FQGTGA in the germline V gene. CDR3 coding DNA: TGTGCCAGCAGCTTTGGGACTAGCCGAAAAGATACGCAGTATTTT. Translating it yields CASSFGTSRKDTQYF.

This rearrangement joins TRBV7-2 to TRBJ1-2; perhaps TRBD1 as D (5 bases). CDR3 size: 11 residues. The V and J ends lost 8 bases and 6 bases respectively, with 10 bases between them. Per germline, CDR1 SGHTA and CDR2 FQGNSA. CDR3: CASGGGNGYTF. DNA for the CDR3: TGTGCCAGCGGGGGAGGGAATGGCTACACCTTC.

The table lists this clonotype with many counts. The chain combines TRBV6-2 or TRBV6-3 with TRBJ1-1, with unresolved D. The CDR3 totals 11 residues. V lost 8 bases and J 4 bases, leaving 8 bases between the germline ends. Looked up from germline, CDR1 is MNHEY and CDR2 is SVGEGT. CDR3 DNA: TGTGCCAGCTCCGAGAGCACTGAAGCTTTCTTT. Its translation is CASSESTEAFF.

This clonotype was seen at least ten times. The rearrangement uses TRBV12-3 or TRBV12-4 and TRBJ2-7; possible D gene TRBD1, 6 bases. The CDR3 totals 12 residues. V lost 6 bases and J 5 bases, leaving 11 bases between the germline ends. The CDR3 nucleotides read TGTGCCAGCAGCTCCACAGGGAACGAGCAGTACTTC. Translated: CASSSTGNEQYF.

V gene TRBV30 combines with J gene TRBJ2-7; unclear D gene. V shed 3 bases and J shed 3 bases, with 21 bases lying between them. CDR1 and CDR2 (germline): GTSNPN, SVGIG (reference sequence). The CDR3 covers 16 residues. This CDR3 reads CAWSLNPRRPSYEQYF. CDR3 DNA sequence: TGTGCCTGGAGCCTAAATCCAAGGAGACCTAGCTACGAGCAGTACTTC.